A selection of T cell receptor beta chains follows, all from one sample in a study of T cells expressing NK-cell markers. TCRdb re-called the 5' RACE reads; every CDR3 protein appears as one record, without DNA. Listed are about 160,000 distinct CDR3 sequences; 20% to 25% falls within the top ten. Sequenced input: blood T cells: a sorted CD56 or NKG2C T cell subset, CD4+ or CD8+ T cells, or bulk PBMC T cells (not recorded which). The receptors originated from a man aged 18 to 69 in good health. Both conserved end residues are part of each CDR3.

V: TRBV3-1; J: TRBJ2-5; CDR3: CASSHPVSGGMVTQYF
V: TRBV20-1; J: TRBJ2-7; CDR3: CSARDLQNYEQYF
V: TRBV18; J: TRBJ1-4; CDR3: CASSPRVGAGGGDEKLFF
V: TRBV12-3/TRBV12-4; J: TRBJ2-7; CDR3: CASSSGTKVEQYF
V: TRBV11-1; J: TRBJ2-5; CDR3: CASRPVVSGVQETQYF
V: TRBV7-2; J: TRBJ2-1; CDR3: CASSQSSGGSYNEQFF
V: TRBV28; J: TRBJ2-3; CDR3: CASSSPASTDTQYF
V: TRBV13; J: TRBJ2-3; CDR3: CASSPPRGQGTDTQYF
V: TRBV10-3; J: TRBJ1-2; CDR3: CAIRRGEGGYTF
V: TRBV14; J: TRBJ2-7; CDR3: CASSPWTSGEQYF
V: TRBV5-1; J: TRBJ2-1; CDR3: CASSFLSAYNEQFF
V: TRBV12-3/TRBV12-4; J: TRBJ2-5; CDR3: CASGLGGEGDQETQYF
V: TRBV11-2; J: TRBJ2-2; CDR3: CASSLESNANTGELFF
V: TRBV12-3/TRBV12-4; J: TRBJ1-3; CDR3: CASSDATGGNTIYF
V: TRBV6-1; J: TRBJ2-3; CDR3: CASSQSAGEDTQYF
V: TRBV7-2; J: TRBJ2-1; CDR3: CASTHEPGLGRNEQFF